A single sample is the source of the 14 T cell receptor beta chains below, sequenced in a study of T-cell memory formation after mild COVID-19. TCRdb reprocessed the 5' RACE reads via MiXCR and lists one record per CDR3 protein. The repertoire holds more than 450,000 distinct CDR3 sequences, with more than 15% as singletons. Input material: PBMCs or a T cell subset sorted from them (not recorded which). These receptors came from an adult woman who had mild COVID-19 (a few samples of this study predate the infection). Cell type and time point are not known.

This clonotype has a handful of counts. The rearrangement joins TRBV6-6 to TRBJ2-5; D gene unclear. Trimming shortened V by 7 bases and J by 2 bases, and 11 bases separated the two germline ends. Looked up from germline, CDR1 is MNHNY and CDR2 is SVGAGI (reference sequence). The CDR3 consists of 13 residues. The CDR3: CASKLTEQETQYF. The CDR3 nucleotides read TGTGCCAGCAAACTAACAGAACAAGAGACCCAGTACTTC.

Here the CDR3 DNA reads TGTGCCAGCAGCTTAGCGGCAGTGTACCAAGAGACCCAGTACTTC. Translating gives CASSLAAVYQETQYF. V usage is TRBV7-9 and J usage is TRBJ2-5; unclear D gene. Per germline, CDR1 SEHNR and CDR2 FQNEAQ (reference sequence). The CDR3 has 15 amino acids. V shed 0 bases and J shed 0 bases, with 8 bases lying between them. Variable domain in full (rest from reference TRBV7-9 and TRBJ2-5): DTGVSQNPRHKITKRGQNVTFRCDPISEHNRLYWYRQTLGQGPEFLTYFQNEAQLEKSRLLSDRFSAERPKGSFSTLEIQRTEQGDSAMYLCASSLAAVYQETQYFGPGTRLLVL.

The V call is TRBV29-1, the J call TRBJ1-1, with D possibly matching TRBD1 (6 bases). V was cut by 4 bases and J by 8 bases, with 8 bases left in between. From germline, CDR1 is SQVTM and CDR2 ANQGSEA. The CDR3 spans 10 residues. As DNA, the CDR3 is TGCAGCGTTGTCCAGGGGGAAGCTTTCTTT. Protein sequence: CSVVQGEAFF.

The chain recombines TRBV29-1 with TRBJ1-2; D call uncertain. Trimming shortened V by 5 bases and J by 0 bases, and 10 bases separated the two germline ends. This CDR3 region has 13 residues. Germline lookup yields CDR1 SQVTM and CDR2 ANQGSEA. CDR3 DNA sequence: TGCAGCGTTCGGTACAGCGCTAACTATGGCTACACCTTC. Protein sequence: CSVRYSANYGYTF.

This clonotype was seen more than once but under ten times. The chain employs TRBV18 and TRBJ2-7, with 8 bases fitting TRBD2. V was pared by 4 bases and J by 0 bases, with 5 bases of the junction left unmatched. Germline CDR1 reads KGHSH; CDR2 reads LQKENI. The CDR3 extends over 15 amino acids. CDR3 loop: CASSRYSGISYEQYF. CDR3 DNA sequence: TGTGCCAGCTCACGGTATAGCGGGATCTCCTACGAGCAGTACTTC. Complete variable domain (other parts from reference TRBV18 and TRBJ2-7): NAGVMQNPRHLVRRRGQEARLRCSPMKGHSHVYWYRQLPEEGLKFMVYLQKENIIDESGMPKERFSAEFPKEGPSILRIQQVVRGDSAAYFCASSRYSGISYEQYFGPGTRLTVT.

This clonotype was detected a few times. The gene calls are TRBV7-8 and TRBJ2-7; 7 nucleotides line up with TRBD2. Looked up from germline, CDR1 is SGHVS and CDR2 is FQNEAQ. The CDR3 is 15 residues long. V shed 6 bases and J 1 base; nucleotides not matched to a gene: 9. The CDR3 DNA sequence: TGTGCCAGCAGGGAGGGACTAACCTCTTCCTACGAGCAGTACTTC. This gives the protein CASREGLTSSYEQYF.

CDR3 coding DNA: TGTGCCAGCAGTCCGCGCCGTCCTGTCGATACGCAGTATTTT. Protein: CASSPRRPVDTQYF. V is TRBV12-3 or TRBV12-4 and J is TRBJ2-3; no clear D. The CDR3 has 14 residues. V lost 5 bases and J lost 6, with 15 bases in between.

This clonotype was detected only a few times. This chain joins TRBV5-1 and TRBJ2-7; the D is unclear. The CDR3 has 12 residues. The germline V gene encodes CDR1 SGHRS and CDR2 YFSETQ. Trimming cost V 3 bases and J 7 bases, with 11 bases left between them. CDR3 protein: CASSSLVGEQYF. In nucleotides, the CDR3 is TGCGCCAGCAGCTCCCTAGTTGGGGAGCAGTACTTC. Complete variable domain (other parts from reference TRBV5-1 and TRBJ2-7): KAGVTQTPRYLIKTRGQQVTLSCSPISGHRSVSWYQQTPGQGLQFLFEYFSETQRNKGNFPGRFSGRQFSNSRSEMNVSTLELGDSALYLCASSSLVGEQYFGPGTRLTVT.

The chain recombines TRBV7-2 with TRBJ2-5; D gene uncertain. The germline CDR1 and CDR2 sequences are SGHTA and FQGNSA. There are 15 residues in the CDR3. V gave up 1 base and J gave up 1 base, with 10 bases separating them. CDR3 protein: CASSLVGRTQETQYF. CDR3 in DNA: TGTGCCAGCAGCTTAGTCGGCAGAACCCAAGAGACCCAGTACTTC.

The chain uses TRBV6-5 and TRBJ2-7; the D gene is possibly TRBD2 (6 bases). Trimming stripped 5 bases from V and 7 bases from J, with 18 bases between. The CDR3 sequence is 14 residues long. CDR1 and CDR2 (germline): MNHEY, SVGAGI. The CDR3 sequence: CASSTNARSGEQYF. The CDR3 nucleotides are TGTGCCAGCAGTACTAATGCCCGGAGCGGGGAGCAGTACTTC.

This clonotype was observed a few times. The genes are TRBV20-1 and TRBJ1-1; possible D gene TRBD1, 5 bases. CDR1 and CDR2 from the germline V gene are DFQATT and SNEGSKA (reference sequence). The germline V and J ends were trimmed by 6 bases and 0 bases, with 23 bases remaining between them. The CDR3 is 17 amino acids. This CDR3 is CSAHRMGLQYLNTEAFF. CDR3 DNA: TGCAGTGCGCATCGTATGGGGCTGCAGTATTTGAACACTGAAGCTTTCTTT.

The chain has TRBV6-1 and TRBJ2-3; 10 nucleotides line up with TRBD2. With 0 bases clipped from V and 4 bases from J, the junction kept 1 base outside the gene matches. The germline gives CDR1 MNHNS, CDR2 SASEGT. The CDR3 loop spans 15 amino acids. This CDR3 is CASSEAAGGPDTQYF. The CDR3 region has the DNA TGTGCCAGCAGTGAAGCAGCGGGGGGGCCAGATACGCAGTATTTT.

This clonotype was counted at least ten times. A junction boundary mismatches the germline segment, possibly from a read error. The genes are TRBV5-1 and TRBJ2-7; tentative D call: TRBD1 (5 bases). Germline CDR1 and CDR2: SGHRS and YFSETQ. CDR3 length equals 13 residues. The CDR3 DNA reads TGTGCCAGCAGCCCGACAGACTCCTACGAGCAGTACTTC. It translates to CASSPTDSYEQYF. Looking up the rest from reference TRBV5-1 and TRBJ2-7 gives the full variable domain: KAGVTQTPRYLIKTRGQQVTLSCSPISGHRSVSWYQQTPGQGLQFLFEYFSETQRNKGNFPGRFSGRQFSNSRSEMNVSTLELGDSALYLCASSPTDSYEQYFGPGTRLTVT.

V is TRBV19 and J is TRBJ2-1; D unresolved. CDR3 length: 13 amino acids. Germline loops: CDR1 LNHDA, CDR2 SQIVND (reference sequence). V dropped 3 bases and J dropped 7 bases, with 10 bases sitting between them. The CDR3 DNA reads TGTGCCAGTAGTATGAATAACCCAAATGAGCAGTTCTTC. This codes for CASSMNNPNEQFF.